The rows below give T cell receptor beta chains drawn from one sample of a study of PD-1 blockade in classical Hodgkin lymphoma. Method: immunoSEQ multiplex PCR; TCRdb's copy keeps in-frame clones and lacks some. The sample shows around 31,000 clones, more than 65% of them seen only once. The source was peripheral blood mononuclear cells (PBMCs), collected before the second cycle of nivolumab. Source of these receptors: a human donor with classical Hodgkin lymphoma. Both conserved end residues are trimmed from each CDR3.

j_gene | v_gene | CDR3aa
TRBJ1-5 | TRBV27 | ASGRDSNQPQH
TRBJ2-7 | TRBV25-1 | ASGTSGNYEQY
TRBJ1-2 | TRBV28 | ASTLAGVSAGYT
TRBJ1-6 | TRBV2 | ASSERGLSESPLH
TRBJ2-3 | TRBV29-1 | SVEEGGGSRTDTQY
TRBJ2-5 | TRBV29-1 | SVEVVGGMGPQETQY
TRBJ2-1 | TRBV2 | ASTVRRAAYNEQF
TRBJ2-3 | TRBV28 | ASSLSENTQY
TRBJ2-1 | TRBV4-2 | ASSQPPINEQF
TRBJ1-5 | TRBV19 | ASSIGTVYSNQPQH
TRBJ1-1 | TRBV5-1 | ASSLAAGDGNTEAF
TRBJ2-2 | TRBV30 | AWSGGFNTGELF
TRBJ2-3 | TRBV5-1 | ASSTGLAGVTDTQY
TRBJ2-2 | TRBV15 | ATSRDDRGWTGELF